This TCR beta chain was identified in a study of memory CD4+ T cells and cytomegalovirus serostatus. Findings and caveats of the study: About 40% of the roughly 160 known CMV-associated TCRbeta sequences appeared in CD4+ memory.

Note on this clone: Its target is unknown.

CDR1 and CDR2 from the germline V gene are MDHEN and SYDVKM. Trimming removed 7 bases at V and 1 base at J, with 4 bases between. This CDR3 has 12 amino acids. Per the authors' pipeline: Out-of-frame sequences were removed, leaving some 2 million distinct TCRbeta sequences. Data came from immunoSEQ multiplex PCR; TCRdb stores just in-frame clones and leaves some out. From that table come the V and J calls and clone size; the DNA was used to work out D and trimming. The sample carries under 85,000 clones, under 80% recorded once. The sort gate was single viable CD3+CD4+CD8-CD45RO+ cells for memory CD4+ T cells. Serum IgG to CMV pp150, pp28, p38 and p52 defined serostatus.

This clonotype originated in an adult in good health and CMV-seropositive. Sequences were obtained from memory CD4+ T cells from blood. The chain employs TRBV28 and TRBJ2-2; D ambiguous. The CDR3 reads CASTENTGELFF. The CDR3 region has the DNA TGTGCCAGCACCGAGAACACCGGGGAGCTGTTTTTT.